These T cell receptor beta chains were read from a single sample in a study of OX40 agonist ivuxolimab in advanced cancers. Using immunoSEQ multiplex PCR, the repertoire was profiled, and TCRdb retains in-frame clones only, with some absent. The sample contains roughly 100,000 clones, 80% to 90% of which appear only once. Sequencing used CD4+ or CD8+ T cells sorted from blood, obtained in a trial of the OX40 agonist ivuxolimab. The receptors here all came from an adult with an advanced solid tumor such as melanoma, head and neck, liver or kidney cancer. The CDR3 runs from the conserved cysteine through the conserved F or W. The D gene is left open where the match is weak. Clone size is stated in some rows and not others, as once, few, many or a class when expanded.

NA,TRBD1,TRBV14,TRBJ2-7,CASSQDSRRGQVHEQYF,TGTGCCAGCAGCCAAGATTCAAGAAGGGGGCAAGTCCACGAGCAGTACTTC
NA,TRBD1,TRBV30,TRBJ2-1,CAWSVAGGLNEQFF,TGTGCCTGGAGTGTGGCAGGGGGCCTCAATGAGCAGTTCTTC
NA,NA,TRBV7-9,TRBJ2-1,CASSRLSNNEQFF,TGTGCCAGCAGCCGGCTTAGTAACAATGAGCAGTTCTTC
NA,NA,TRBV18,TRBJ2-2,CASSPAGTSIGELFF,TGTGCCAGCTCACCGGCCGGGACCTCAATCGGGGAGCTGTTTTTT
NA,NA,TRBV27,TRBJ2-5,CASRRTEYQETQYF,TGTGCCAGCAGACGTACAGAGTACCAAGAGACCCAGTACTTC
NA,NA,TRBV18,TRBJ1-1,CASSPAGPRFEAFF,TGTGCCAGCTCACCGGCAGGGCCCCGTTTTGAAGCTTTCTTT
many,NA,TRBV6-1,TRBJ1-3,CASSEQGNTIYF,TGTGCCAGCAGTGAACAGGGAAACACCATATATTTT
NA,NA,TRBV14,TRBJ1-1,CASSRSSRNTEAFF,TGTGCCAGCAGCCGATCGAGCCGGAACACTGAAGCTTTCTTT
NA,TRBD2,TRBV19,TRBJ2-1,CASSAGTSGPHSYNEQFF,TGTGCCAGTAGCGCCGGGACTAGCGGGCCCCATTCCTACAATGAGCAGTTCTTC
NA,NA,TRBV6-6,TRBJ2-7,CASNGWDRYEQYF,TGTGCCAGCAACGGTTGGGACCGCTACGAGCAGTACTTC
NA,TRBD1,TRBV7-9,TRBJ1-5,CASSPGGDQPQHF,TGTGCCAGCAGCCCAGGGGGCGATCAGCCCCAGCATTTT
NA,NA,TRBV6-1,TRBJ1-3,CASSLGSSGNTIYF,TGTGCCAGCAGTTTGGGGTCTTCTGGAAACACCATATATTTT
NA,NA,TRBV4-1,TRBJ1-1,CASSQHQTLGTEAFF,TGCGCCAGCAGCCAACACCAGACATTGGGAACTGAAGCTTTCTTT
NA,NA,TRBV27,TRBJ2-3,CASKSIGGPLTDTQYF,TGTGCCAGCAAGAGCATCGGGGGGCCCCTCACAGATACGCAGTATTTT
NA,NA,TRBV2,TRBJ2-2,CASSEGRDTGELFF,TGTGCCAGCAGTGAGGGTAGAGACACCGGGGAGCTGTTTTTT
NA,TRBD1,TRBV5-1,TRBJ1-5,CASSLGTGLNQPQHF,TGCGCCAGCAGCTTAGGGACAGGGCTCAATCAGCCCCAGCATTTT
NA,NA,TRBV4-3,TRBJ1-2,CASSQESYRGYTF,TGCGCCAGCAGCCAAGAGTCTTATCGTGGCTACACCTTC
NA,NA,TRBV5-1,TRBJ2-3,CASSLTRNTDTQYF,TGCGCCAGCAGCTTGACCAGAAACACAGATACGCAGTATTTT
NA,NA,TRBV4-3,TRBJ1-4,CASSQGQGNEKLFF,TGCGCCAGCAGCCAAGGGCAGGGGAATGAAAAACTGTTTTTT
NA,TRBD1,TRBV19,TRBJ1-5,CASSMGQGTFHSNQPQHF,TGTGCCAGTAGTATGGGACAGGGGACATTCCATAGCAATCAGCCCCAGCATTTT
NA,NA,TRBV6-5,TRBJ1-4,CAADEKLFF,TGTGCCGCGGATGAAAAACTGTTTTTT
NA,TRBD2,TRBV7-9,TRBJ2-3,CAPGGTLSTDTQYF,TGTGCCCCCGGGGGGACCCTTAGCACAGATACGCAGTATTTT
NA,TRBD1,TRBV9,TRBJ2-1,CASSMDRGLGEQFF,TGTGCCAGCAGCATGGACAGGGGCCTAGGTGAGCAGTTCTTC
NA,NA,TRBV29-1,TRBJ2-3,CSSPLIGSTDTQYF,TGCAGCTCCCCCTTGATAGGGAGCACAGATACGCAGTATTTT
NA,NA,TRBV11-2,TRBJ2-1,CASSPGRISYNEQFF,TGTGCCAGCAGCCCAGGACGGATTTCCTACAATGAGCAGTTCTTC
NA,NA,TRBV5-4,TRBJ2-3,CASSLDPTNTDTQYF,TGTGCCAGCAGCTTGGATCCTACTAACACAGATACGCAGTATTTT
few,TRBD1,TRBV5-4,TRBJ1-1,CASSIDRDTEAFF,TGTGCCAGCAGCATTGACAGGGACACTGAAGCTTTCTTT
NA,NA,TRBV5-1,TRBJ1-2,CASSPSFVDGYTF,TGCGCCAGCAGCCCTAGTTTCGTAGATGGCTACACCTTC
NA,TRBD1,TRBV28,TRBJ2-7,CASATGGSYEQYF,TGTGCCAGTGCGACAGGGGGTAGTTACGAGCAGTACTTC
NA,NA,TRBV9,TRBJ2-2,CASSLRPEPAGELFF,TGTGCCAGCAGCCTCCGTCCCGAACCGGCCGGGGAGCTGTTTTTT
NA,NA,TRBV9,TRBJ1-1,CASSLGGRTEAFF,TGTGCCAGCAGCCTAGGGGGGCGTACTGAAGCTTTCTTT
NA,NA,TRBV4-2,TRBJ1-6,CASSQSRGSYNSPLHF,TGTGCCAGCAGCCAATCGCGGGGCTCCTATAATTCACCCCTCCACTTT
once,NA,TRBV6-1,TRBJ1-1,CASIWGADTEAFF,TGTGCCAGCATTTGGGGCGCCGACACTGAAGCTTTCTTT
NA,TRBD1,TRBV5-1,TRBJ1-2,CASSLEQGGFYGYTF,TGCGCCAGCAGCTTGGAGCAGGGGGGCTTCTATGGCTACACCTTC
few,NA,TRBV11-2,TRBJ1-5,CASSFAGSNQPQHF,TGTGCCAGCAGCTTTGCAGGGAGCAATCAGCCCCAGCATTTT
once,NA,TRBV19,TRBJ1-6,CASSITREGSPLHF,TGTGCCAGTAGTATAACCAGGGAGGGCTCACCCCTCCACTTT
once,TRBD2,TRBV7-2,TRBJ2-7,CASSLTAGTSGEQYF,TGTGCCAGCAGCTTAACCGCCGGGACTAGTGGTGAGCAGTACTTC